The clone carrying this TCR beta chain appeared once. Amplification targeted the TCR beta CDR3 regions, with RNA transcripts as the source material. The authors performed first-round RT-PCR with HTBI primers and then a second-round multiplex PCR. TCRdb independently ran MiXCR on the multiplex PCR reads; one entry per CDR3 protein. The sample lists hundreds of thousands of distinct CDR3 sequences, roughly 20% occurring once. Calling hyperthyroidism stable required that no ophthalmopathy show up within 18 months of follow-up. The PBMCs originated from approximately 10 ml of fresh peripheral blood. This sample is drawn from a study of Graves' ophthalmopathy and Graves' hyperthyroidism. The wider study: Peripheral blood was gathered at the point of initial diagnosis, before any treatment started.

Trimming removed 7 bases at V and 1 base at J, with 10 bases between. Germline V gene sequence: CDR1 MDHEN, CDR2 SYDVKM. The CDR3 extends over 13 amino acids. Sequences were obtained from peripheral blood. The TCR originated in a woman between 18 and 29 years old with stable Graves' hyperthyroidism. Some clones in this sample may be carry-over from other donors' samples. The chain carries TRBV28 and TRBJ1-2; no reliable D call. This chain's CDR3 is CASTLSGNYGYTF. The CDR3 nucleotides read TGTGCCAGCACCCTCTCGGGTAACTATGGCTACACCTTC.